The 12 T cell receptor beta chains given below trace back to one sample, sequenced in a study of early T cells in non-severe SARS-CoV-2 infection. TCRdb reanalysed the 5' RACE reads using MiXCR and keeps one entry per CDR3 protein. The data show 55,000 to 65,000 distinct CDR3 sequences, roughly 16% seen once. Sequencing was performed on whole blood, taken at baseline. The receptors derive from an adult who was a healthcare worker with PCR-confirmed SARS-CoV-2 infection or an uninfected control (not recorded which).

This clonotype was detected a few times. This chain connects TRBV5-1 to TRBJ2-1; TRBD1 might be the D (6 bases). Germline lookup yields CDR1 SGHRS and CDR2 YFSETQ. V lost 0 bases and J lost 8, with 9 bases in between. CDR3 length: 13 amino acids. CDR3 loop: CASSLAGAHEQFF. CDR3 DNA sequence: TGCGCCAGCAGCTTGGCAGGGGCCCATGAGCAGTTCTTC. Drawing the rest from reference TRBV5-1 and TRBJ2-1, the complete variable domain is KAGVTQTPRYLIKTRGQQVTLSCSPISGHRSVSWYQQTPGQGLQFLFEYFSETQRNKGNFPGRFSGRQFSNSRSEMNVSTLELGDSALYLCASSLAGAHEQFFGPGTRLTVL.

This clonotype was recorded a few times. The rearrangement links TRBV20-1 to TRBJ1-2; 8 bases are a match to TRBD1. J gave up 7 bases and V 3 bases, and 10 bases lay outside the gene matches. CDR3 size: 14 residues. The V gene's germline CDR1 is DFQATT and CDR2 SNEGSKA (reference sequence). CDR3 amino acids: CSASVDRELLGYTF. As DNA, the CDR3 is TGCAGTGCTAGTGTGGACAGGGAACTGCTTGGCTACACCTTC.

This clonotype was observed a handful of times. The gene calls are TRBV6-5 and TRBJ2-5; weak D call: TRBD2 (6 bases). V lost 6 bases to trimming and J lost 5 bases, with 16 bases between them. Germline V gives CDR1 MNHEY, CDR2 SVGAGI. The CDR3 length is 14 residues. The CDR3 region is CASRRDRAFETQYF. The CDR3, as DNA: TGTGCCAGCAGGCGGGACCGAGCTTTTGAGACCCAGTACTTC.

The chain is built from TRBV5-1 and TRBJ1-2; TRBD1 matches at 8 bases. The CDR3 spans 13 residues. V lost 2 bases and J lost 5; bases outside the gene matches: 2. The V gene's germline CDR1 is SGHRS and CDR2 YFSETQ. The CDR3 reads CASSLRTGYGYTF. The CDR3 DNA follows: TGCGCCAGCAGCTTAAGGACAGGGTATGGCTACACCTTC.

The chain employs TRBV7-6 and TRBJ2-2, with 7 bases lining up with TRBD2. Per germline, CDR1 SGHVS and CDR2 FNYEAQ. V was clipped by 4 bases and J by 6 bases; unmatched bases: 5. The CDR3 loop spans 14 amino acids. The CDR3 bases are TGTGCCAGCAGCTCAGGACTAGGATCCGGGGAGCTGTTTTTT. Its translation: CASSSGLGSGELFF.

The chain links TRBV11-2 to TRBJ2-7; D unclear. Trimming pared 3 bases from V and 0 bases from J, leaving 15 bases between. Looked up from germline, CDR1 is SGHAT and CDR2 is FQNNGV. The CDR3 extends over 16 amino acids. CDR3 DNA sequence: TGTGCCAGCAGCTTGAGCCGCGTCAGGACCTCCTACGAGCAGTACTTC. This sequence encodes CASSLSRVRTSYEQYF.

The gene calls are TRBV10-3 and TRBJ2-7, with a weak D call TRBD1 (5 bases). The CDR3 runs 13 residues. Germline loops: CDR1 ENHRY, CDR2 SYGVKD. V was pared by 2 bases and J by 4 bases, with 9 bases between. CDR3 sequence (DNA): TGTGCCATCAGTGAGAGGGGAACGTACGAGCAGTACTTC. This encodes CAISERGTYEQYF.

This clonotype appeared many times. V usage is TRBV7-9 and J usage is TRBJ2-1; TRBD2 aligns across 8 bases. The CDR3 length is 17 residues. With V trimmed by 5 bases and J by 7 bases, 16 bases remained unmatched. CDR1 SEHNR and CDR2 FQNEAQ come from the germline V gene (reference sequence). The DNA for the CDR3 is TGTGCCAGCAGCCGTCGGGAGGGCCTTGTTGCTTTGAATGAGCAGTTCTTC. Amino acid sequence: CASSRREGLVALNEQFF. The full variable domain, its missing parts supplied by reference TRBV7-9 and TRBJ2-1, is DTGVSQNPRHKITKRGQNVTFRCDPISEHNRLYWYRQTLGQGPEFLTYFQNEAQLEKSRLLSDRFSAERPKGSFSTLEIQRTEQGDSAMYLCASSRREGLVALNEQFFGPGTRLTVL.

J is TRBJ1-1 and V is TRBV29-1, with D unresolved. The V gene's germline CDR1 is SQVTM and CDR2 ANQGSEA. The CDR3 is made up of 12 amino acids. V lost 5 bases and J lost 2, with 9 bases in between. The CDR3 region is CSVRTVNTEAFF. In nucleotides, the CDR3 is TGCAGCGTTCGGACGGTAAACACTGAAGCTTTCTTT.

A few counts support this clonotype. J is TRBJ2-4 and V is TRBV4-1; 11 bases are shared with TRBD2. Looked up from germline, CDR1 is MGHRA and CDR2 is YSYEKL. The J segment lost 7 bases and the V segment lost 6 bases, leaving 14 bases of the junction unmatched. The CDR3 loop spans 17 amino acids. This chain's CDR3 is CASSQTNRLAGPNIQYF. The CDR3 DNA reads TGCGCCAGCAGTCAGACCAATCGACTAGCGGGGCCGAACATTCAGTACTTC.

This clonotype was counted between two and nine times. This sequence joins TRBV20-1 and TRBJ2-1; D is perhaps TRBD2 (6 bases). Trimming shortened V by 8 bases and J by 0 bases, and 11 bases separated the two germline ends. Per germline, CDR1 DFQATT and CDR2 SNEGSKA (reference sequence). The CDR3 is 13 residues long. The CDR3 sequence is CSTSRGSYNEQFF. The CDR3 coding sequence is TGCAGTACCTCGCGGGGCTCCTACAATGAGCAGTTCTTC.

The V and J genes are TRBV10-3 and TRBJ2-1; 9 bases agree with TRBD2. CDR3 length: 15 amino acids. J was trimmed by 9 bases and V by 2 bases; bases with no gene match: 8. The germline gives CDR1 ENHRY, CDR2 SYGVKD. The chain's CDR3 is CAISEILAGLTEQFF. Written as DNA, the CDR3 is TGTGCCATCAGTGAGATTCTAGCGGGATTGACTGAGCAGTTCTTC.